A single T cell receptor beta chain is shown here with its context. The sample is drawn from a study of blood T cell repertoires in COVID-19. At the level of the study: Acute and convalescent COVID-19 samples came from the United States, Italy and Spain.

Sequencing used immunoSEQ multiplex PCR; TCRdb keeps in-frame clones, though not all of them. The sample yields more than 85,000 clones, over 75% seen once. V was trimmed by 3 bases and J by 7 bases, leaving 4 bases between them. This CDR3 has 11 amino acids. This chain connects TRBV12-3 or TRBV12-4 to TRBJ1-5; unclear D gene. The sequencing input was peripheral blood. This clonotype was sampled from a human donor in a cohort sampled during active COVID-19. The CDR3 region is CASSLGQPQHF. The CDR3, as DNA: TGTGCCAGCAGTTTGGGCCAGCCCCAGCATTTT.